This T cell receptor (beta chain) was obtained from a study of response to subunit inactivated influenza vaccine. A single record per CDR3 protein comes from TCRdb applying MiXCR to the RT-PCR reads. The table shows 200,000 to 300,000 distinct CDR3 sequences, with over 9% occurring only once. The study's findings and limits: The authors offered the suggestion that each seasonal influenza vaccination recruits few new T cells.

This clonotype has at least ten counts. Its antigen is as yet unknown. The V end lost 5 bases, the J end lost 1 base, and 12 bases lay between the germline ends. Per the germline V gene, CDR1 is SQVTM and CDR2 is ANQGSEA. CDR3 size: 14 residues. The chain links TRBV29-1 to TRBJ2-1; TRBD2 is a possible D gene (5 bases). The sample here was non-naive T cells sorted from PBMCs, taken less than 15 days before vaccination. This clonotype originated in a man in his fifties or sixties who received an inactivated influenza vaccine. CDR3 region: CSVTLVKSYNEQFF. In DNA, the CDR3 is TGCAGCGTTACACTAGTAAAATCCTACAATGAGCAGTTCTTC.